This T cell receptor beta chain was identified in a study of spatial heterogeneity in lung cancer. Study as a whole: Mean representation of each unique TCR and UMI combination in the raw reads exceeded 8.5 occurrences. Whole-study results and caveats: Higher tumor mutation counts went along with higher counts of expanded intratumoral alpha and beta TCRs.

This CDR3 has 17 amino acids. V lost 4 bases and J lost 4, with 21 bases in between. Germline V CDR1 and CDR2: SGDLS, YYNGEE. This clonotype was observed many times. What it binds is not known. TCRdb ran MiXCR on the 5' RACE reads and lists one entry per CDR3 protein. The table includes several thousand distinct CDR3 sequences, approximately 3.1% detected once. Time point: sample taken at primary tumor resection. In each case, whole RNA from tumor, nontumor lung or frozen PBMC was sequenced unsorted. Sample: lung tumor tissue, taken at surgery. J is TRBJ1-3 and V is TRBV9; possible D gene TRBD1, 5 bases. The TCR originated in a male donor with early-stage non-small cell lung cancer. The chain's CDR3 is CASSPTSGAGAGNTIYF. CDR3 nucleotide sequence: TGTGCCAGCAGCCCCACTTCCGGGGCCGGGGCAGGAAACACCATATATTTT. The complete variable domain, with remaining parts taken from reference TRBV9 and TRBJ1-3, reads DSGVTQTPKHLITATGQRVTLRCSPRSGDLSVYWYQQSLDQGLQFLIQYYNGEERAKGNILERFSAQQFPDLHSELNLSSLELGDSALYFCASSPTSGAGAGNTIYFGEGSWLTVV.